These 11 T cell receptor beta chains were all obtained from the same sample, sequenced in a study of neurological immune-mediated disorders. TCRdb ran MiXCR on the 5' RACE reads and lists one entry per CDR3 protein. The repertoire consists of 50,000 to 60,000 distinct CDR3 sequences, with around 2.3% occurring once and the leading ten covering 3%. What was sequenced was PBMCs. These receptors all come from a man aged 50 to 60 with multiple sclerosis.

The sample holds many counts of this clonotype. The junction does not match germline at one end; this may be a read error. The CDR3 sequence: CSASHPRFGEHFF. The CDR3 coding sequence is TGCAGTGCTAGCCATCCTCGGTTTGGTGAGCATTTCTTC. V usage is TRBV20-1 and J usage is TRBJ2-1; D is undetermined. Per the germline V gene, CDR1 is DFQATT and CDR2 is SNEGSKA (reference sequence). The CDR3 runs 13 residues.

This clonotype was counted ten times or more. V and J are TRBV4-1 and TRBJ2-6; possibly TRBD1 or TRBD2 for D (6 bases each). The length of the CDR3 is 15 residues. Trimming removed 4 bases at V and 2 bases at J, with 9 bases between. Germline lookup yields CDR1 MGHRA and CDR2 YSYEKL. The CDR3 reads CASSRGAPGANVLTF. The CDR3 DNA follows: TGCGCCAGCAGCCGGGGGGCTCCTGGGGCCAACGTCCTGACTTTC.

This clonotype has ten or more counts. V and J are TRBV12-3 or TRBV12-4 and TRBJ2-7; D perhaps matches TRBD1 (5 bases). This CDR3 is built from 15 residues. V was pared by 6 bases and J by 2 bases, with 17 bases between. CDR3 protein: CASSPLRQGTYEQYF. The CDR3 DNA sequence: TGTGCCAGCAGCCCCCTGCGTCAGGGAACCTACGAGCAGTACTTC.

Many counts were recorded for this clonotype. J is TRBJ2-6 and V is TRBV6-2 or TRBV6-3, with no clear D. The CDR3 contains 16 residues. V gave up 0 bases and J gave up 4 bases, with 10 bases separating them. The germline V gene has CDR1 MNHEY and CDR2 SVGEGT. The DNA for the CDR3 is TGTGCCAGCAGTTACTCGCGCAGAACCGGGGCCAACGTCCTGACTTTC. Amino acids: CASSYSRRTGANVLTF.

At least ten counts were recorded for this clonotype. The chain couples TRBV14 to TRBJ2-2; D is perhaps TRBD1 (5 bases). The CDR3 is 15 amino acids. Germline V gene data show CDR1 as SGHDN and CDR2 as FVKESK. V was shortened by 2 bases and J by 6 bases, with 13 bases between the two germline ends. This CDR3 is CASSQWKGLAGELFF. The CDR3 bases are TGTGCCAGCAGCCAATGGAAGGGGTTGGCCGGGGAGCTGTTTTTT.

This clonotype was observed at least ten times. V and J are TRBV29-1 and TRBJ2-5; D gene ambiguous. In germline, CDR1 is SQVTM, CDR2 ANQGSEA. CDR3 length: 11 residues. Between the trimmed V and J ends, which lost 6 bases and 5 bases, there was a span of 10 bases. The CDR3 bases are TGCAGCGTACTAAGAAGGGAGACCCAGTACTTC. This translates into CSVLRRETQYF.

This clonotype was recorded many times. The chain employs TRBV7-2 and TRBJ1-5; a possible D gene is TRBD1 (5 bases). The CDR3 consists of 14 residues. V gave up 2 bases and J gave up 9 bases, with 14 bases separating them. Per the germline V gene, CDR1 is SGHTA and CDR2 is FQGNSA. The CDR3 loop reads CASSLSQGNRPQHF. The CDR3 bases are TGTGCCAGCAGCTTAAGCCAGGGCAATAGGCCCCAGCATTTT.

This clonotype occurred many times. The V and J genes are TRBV7-9 and TRBJ2-1; 12 nucleotides match TRBD1. V lost 5 bases and J lost 6; bases outside the gene matches: 11. Germline loops: CDR1 SEHNR, CDR2 FQNEAQ (reference sequence). The CDR3 loop spans 17 amino acids. The CDR3 protein is CASSLAGTGGGGNEQFF. DNA of the CDR3: TGTGCCAGCAGCCTCGCCGGGACAGGGGGCGGTGGCAATGAGCAGTTCTTC.

This clonotype appeared many times. The chain links TRBV7-9 to TRBJ2-5; 7 nucleotides align to TRBD2. This CDR3 is built from 16 residues. The germline CDR1 and CDR2 sequences are SEHNR and FQNEAQ (reference sequence). J gave up 2 bases and V 1 base, and 7 bases lay outside the gene matches. CDR3 protein: CASSLGITSDQETQYF. In nucleotides, the CDR3 is TGTGCCAGCAGCTTAGGGATCACTAGCGATCAAGAGACCCAGTACTTC. Filled out from reference TRBV7-9 and TRBJ2-5, the complete variable domain reads DTGVSQNPRHKITKRGQNVTFRCDPISEHNRLYWYRQTLGQGPEFLTYFQNEAQLEKSRLLSDRFSAERPKGSFSTLEIQRTEQGDSAMYLCASSLGITSDQETQYFGPGTRLLVL.

This clonotype was counted ten times or more. The rearrangement joins TRBV20-1 to TRBJ1-2; 9 bases map to TRBD1. The germline CDR1 and CDR2 sequences are DFQATT and SNEGSKA (reference sequence). The length of the CDR3 is 16 residues. V trimming: 5 bases; J trimming: 1 base; junction bases outside the gene matches: 11. The CDR3 nucleotides are TGCAGTGCTCGAAGGGGACAGGGAGGGAGTAACTATGGCTACACCTTC. Residues: CSARRGQGGSNYGYTF.

This clonotype appeared many times. The chain has TRBV20-1 and TRBJ1-5, with 8 bases that match TRBD1. This CDR3 region has 13 residues. Germline V lookup: CDR1 DFQATT, CDR2 SNEGSKA (reference sequence). Trimming removed 5 bases from V and 2 bases from J; junction bases left unmatched: 2. DNA of the CDR3: TGCAGTGCTGAGACAGGGGGCAATCAGCCCCAGCATTTT. Encoded protein: CSAETGGNQPQHF.